Below, 25 T cell receptor beta chains from the same sample are listed, as sequenced in a study of OX40 agonist ivuxolimab in advanced cancers. The repertoire was sequenced with immunoSEQ multiplex PCR; TCRdb's copy has only in-frame clones and lacks some. The sample lists 39,000 or so clones, approximately 88% occurring once. The sequencing here drew on CD4+ or CD8+ T cells sorted from blood, taken in a trial of the OX40 agonist ivuxolimab. The receptor source for this set is an adult with an advanced solid tumor such as melanoma, head and neck, liver or kidney cancer.

The V and J genes are TRBV29-1 and TRBJ1-1; D unresolved. V was trimmed by 7 bases and J by 1 base, leaving 4 bases between them. The germline V gene has CDR1 SQVTM and CDR2 ANQGSEA. The CDR3 runs to 10 residues. The CDR3 DNA sequence: TGCAGCGCAGAGAACACTGAAGCTTTCTTT. The encoded protein is CSAENTEAFF.

The chain joins TRBV2 to TRBJ1-5; no firm D call. Germline CDR1 SNHLY, CDR2 FYNNEI. The V gene lost 3 bases and the J gene lost 1 base, with 10 bases spanning the gap. CDR3 length: 15 residues. The DNA for the CDR3 is TGTGCCAGCAGTGAGGTCGGGCTCAGCAATCAGCCCCAGCATTTT. As protein: CASSEVGLSNQPQHF.

The chain joins TRBV7-2 to TRBJ2-1; 9 bases map to TRBD2. J gave up 0 bases and V 5 bases, and 2 bases lay outside the gene matches. The germline V gene encodes CDR1 SGHTA and CDR2 FQGNSA. The CDR3 runs 15 residues. The CDR3: CASSMRGGSYNEQFF. In DNA, the CDR3 is TGTGCCAGCAGCATGCGGGGGGGCTCCTACAATGAGCAGTTCTTC.

The chain recombines TRBV11-3 with TRBJ2-4; 9 bases are shared with TRBD1. V shed 6 bases, J shed 6 bases, and the junction held 3 bases outside the gene matches. Per the germline V gene, CDR1 is SGHNT and CDR2 is YENEEA. The CDR3 covers 13 residues. Here the CDR3 reads CASSSGQGNIQYF. CDR3 nucleotides: TGTGCCAGCAGTTCGGGACAGGGAAACATTCAGTACTTC.

The rearrangement uses TRBV4-3 and TRBJ2-7; maybe TRBD2 (6 bases). Germline CDR1 and CDR2: LGHNA and YSLEER. The CDR3 runs 15 residues. V was shortened by 4 bases and J by 6 bases, with 19 bases between the two germline ends. CDR3: CASSPSPDGGSEQYF. CDR3 in DNA: TGCGCCAGCAGCCCAAGCCCAGATGGAGGGAGCGAGCAGTACTTC.

The CDR3 is CASSADGTYGYTF. In nucleotides, the CDR3 is TGTGCCAGCAGCGCCGACGGCACCTATGGCTACACCTTC. The chain couples TRBV9 to TRBJ1-2; D uncertain. Germline CDR1 and CDR2: SGDLS and YYNGEE. The germline V and J ends were trimmed by 3 bases and 4 bases, with 10 bases remaining between them. The CDR3 runs to 13 residues.

J is TRBJ1-1 and V is TRBV1; the DNA was not used to check the table's D call, TRBD1. TRBV1 represents a pseudogene. The CDR3 spans 15 residues. The CDR3 loop reads CTSSDSVTGWSEAFF. CDR3 nucleotide sequence: TGCACCAGCAGCGACTCTGTAACAGGGTGGTCTGAAGCTTTCTTT.

The chain couples TRBV12-5 to TRBJ1-3; D possibly corresponds to TRBD1 (6 bases). Germline V gives CDR1 LGHNT, CDR2 FRNRAP. This CDR3 spans 15 amino acids. Trimming stripped 0 bases from V and 1 base from J, with 7 bases between. As DNA, the CDR3 is TGTGCTAGTGGTTTGGTGGGGGCTTCTGGAAACACCATATATTTT. This translates into CASGLVGASGNTIYF.

The chain combines TRBV5-6 with TRBJ1-2; no definite D call. V lost 0 bases to trimming and J lost 5 bases, with 14 bases between them. CDR3 length: 15 amino acids. Germline V lookup: CDR1 SGHDT, CDR2 YYEEEE. The CDR3 region is CASSLAPSLAYGYTF. The CDR3 DNA sequence: TGTGCCAGCAGCTTGGCGCCGTCTCTAGCGTATGGCTACACCTTC.

The genes are TRBV7-2 and TRBJ2-1; TRBD1 matches at 9 bases. V lost 1 base, J lost 7 bases, and 5 bases stayed unmatched. CDR1 SGHTA and CDR2 FQGNSA come from the germline V gene. The CDR3 is 15 amino acids. CDR3 coding DNA: TGTGCCAGCAGCTTAGGGACAGGGGCATGGAATGAGCAGTTCTTC. Translation: CASSLGTGAWNEQFF.

V gene TRBV4-2 combines with J gene TRBJ2-1, with D perhaps matching TRBD1 (5 bases). The CDR3 is 15 amino acids. Germline lookup yields CDR1 LGHNA and CDR2 YNFKEQ. V gave up 6 bases and J gave up 0 bases, with 12 bases separating them. This chain's CDR3 is CASSPKGVSYNEQFF. CDR3 nucleotides: TGTGCCAGCAGTCCTAAAGGGGTCTCCTACAATGAGCAGTTCTTC.

This chain joins TRBV7-9 and TRBJ2-7, with 8 bases that match TRBD1. CDR1 and CDR2 from the germline V gene are SEHNR and FQNEAQ (reference sequence). This CDR3 region has 14 residues. V shed 5 bases, J shed 2 bases, and the junction held 5 bases outside the gene matches. CDR3 DNA: TGTGCCAGCAGCGCCCCCAGGGGGCCCTACGAGCAGTACTTC. Translation: CASSAPRGPYEQYF.

This chain uses TRBV6-1 with TRBJ2-5; 15 nucleotides align to TRBD2. This CDR3 region has 15 residues. Germline V lookup: CDR1 MNHNS, CDR2 SASEGT. Trimming took 8 bases from V and 1 from J; bases not matched to a gene: 2. Written as DNA, the CDR3 is TGTGCCAGCGGGACTAGCGGGGGGTTCCAAGAGACCCAGTACTTC. It encodes CASGTSGGFQETQYF.

The chain recombines TRBV7-8 with TRBJ1-2; D is unresolved. Trimming removed 4 bases from V and 5 bases from J, with 23 bases in between. CDR3 length: 17 amino acids. The germline V gene encodes CDR1 SGHVS and CDR2 FQNEAQ. In DNA form, the CDR3 reads TGTGCCAGCAGCTCCCTCATGGGTACCGGGAAGCAATATGGCTACACCTTC. Amino acids: CASSSLMGTGKQYGYTF.

The chain employs TRBV20-1 and TRBJ2-7; D is uncertain. Trimming stripped 1 base from V and 2 bases from J, with 3 bases between. Germline V lookup: CDR1 DFQATT, CDR2 SNEGSKA (reference sequence). The CDR3 contains 11 residues. The CDR3 DNA reads TGCAGTGCTAGAGTAACCTACGAGCAGTACTTC. Its protein product is CSARVTYEQYF.

V and J are TRBV2 and TRBJ2-3; D ambiguous. The germline V and J ends were trimmed by 3 bases and 2 bases, with 6 bases remaining between them. CDR3 size: 13 residues. The germline gives CDR1 SNHLY, CDR2 FYNNEI. CDR3 DNA: TGTGCCAGCAGTGACGAAATCACAGATACGCAGTATTTT. This encodes CASSDEITDTQYF.

This clone has a single count. CDR3 nucleotides: TGTGCCAGCAGTGCCCGCCCTCCCCCGAACACTGAAGCTTTCTTT. This codes for CASSARPPPNTEAFF. The chain has TRBV2 and TRBJ1-1; D gene unclear. Per germline, CDR1 SNHLY and CDR2 FYNNEI. This CDR3 has 15 residues. Between the trimmed V and J ends, which lost 4 bases and 1 base, there was a span of 13 bases.

V gene TRBV19 combines with J gene TRBJ2-1; D uncertain. Germline CDR1 is LNHDA and CDR2 is SQIVND (reference sequence). The CDR3 consists of 14 residues. The ends were cut back, 7 bases at V and 0 bases at J, with 10 bases in the middle. The CDR3 spells CASTVGDSYNEQFF. In DNA, the CDR3 is TGTGCCAGTACAGTTGGGGACTCCTACAATGAGCAGTTCTTC.

This chain connects TRBV6-5 to TRBJ1-1; TRBD1 agrees at 7 bases. This CDR3 region has 16 residues. V lost 2 bases and J lost 5; bases outside the gene matches: 11. Germline V lookup: CDR1 MNHEY, CDR2 SVGAGI. In DNA form, the CDR3 reads TGTGCCAGCAGTTACGGGGACAGCAATAAAGGAACTGAAGCTTTCTTT. Translating it yields CASSYGDSNKGTEAFF.

The chain is built from TRBV5-1 and TRBJ2-2; TRBD1 aligns across 8 bases. V gave up 1 base and J gave up 0 bases; unmatched junction bases: 2. CDR3 size: 16 residues. The germline V gene has CDR1 SGHRS and CDR2 YFSETQ. The DNA of the CDR3 is TGCGCCAGCAGCTTGAGGACAGGGACGAACACCGGGGAGCTGTTTTTT. Translation gives CASSLRTGTNTGELFF.

The rearrangement uses TRBV19 and TRBJ2-7; 12 positions match TRBD1. V shed 5 bases, J shed 2 bases, and the junction held 1 base outside the gene matches. The CDR3 totals 14 residues. The germline gives CDR1 LNHDA, CDR2 SQIVND (reference sequence). CDR3 in amino acids: CASSGTGGPYEQYF. CDR3 nucleotides: TGTGCCAGTAGTGGGACAGGGGGCCCCTACGAGCAGTACTTC.

There are a few counts of this clone. The chain recombines TRBV7-2 with TRBJ2-7, with D possibly TRBD1 on 5 matching bases. Germline V gene data show CDR1 as SGHTA and CDR2 as FQGNSA. V was clipped by 1 base and J by 3 bases, with 10 bases between them. The CDR3 has 14 residues. CDR3 coding DNA: TGTGCCAGCAGCTTAGGGCAGGGAAACTACGAGCAGTACTTC. Protein product: CASSLGQGNYEQYF.

The rearrangement links TRBV19 to TRBJ2-5, with a tentative D call TRBD2 (6 bases). CDR1 and CDR2 from the germline V gene are LNHDA and SQIVND (reference sequence). The CDR3 has 12 amino acids. Trimming cost V 9 bases and J 0 bases, with 8 bases left between them. Written as DNA, the CDR3 is TGTGCCAGCGGGACTTACCAAGAGACCCAGTACTTC. The encoded protein is CASGTYQETQYF.

V gene TRBV6-5 combines with J gene TRBJ1-5; D not resolved. This CDR3 contains 14 residues. The germline V gene encodes CDR1 MNHEY and CDR2 SVGAGI. V was cut by 8 bases and J by 0 bases, with 11 bases left in between. Here the CDR3 DNA reads TGTGCCAGCTGCCCGCTATCTAGCAATCAGCCCCAGCATTTT. It encodes CASCPLSSNQPQHF.

This clone was detected only once. The chain couples TRBV27 to TRBJ1-2; D unresolved. The CDR3 length is 13 residues. CDR1 and CDR2 (germline): MNHEY, SMNVEV (reference sequence). The V gene lost 4 bases and the J gene lost 8 bases, with 14 bases spanning the gap. DNA for the CDR3: TGTGCCAGCAGTTCCCCAATCAAGGGAGGCTACACCTTC. Protein product: CASSSPIKGGYTF.